Shown below are 26 T cell receptor beta chains from a single sample sequenced in a study of blood T cells in healthy people across ages (dated by TCRdb to 2015 to 2017). Libraries were constructed by 5' RACE. The data were produced on an Illumina HiSeq 2500. The second PCR ran for about 7 to 11 cycles and used a J-beta primer mix along with a sample-barcoded 5' primer. The raw public data were reprocessed by TCRdb itself: fastp quality trimming at Q25, MiXCR clonotype calling, in-frame beta chains only. CDR3 protein sequences are deduplicated, and each keeps its most common genes and DNA. The table for this sample lists hundreds of thousands of distinct CDR3 sequences; roughly 50% of them were counted only once. The top ten constitute approximately 32% of the sample. Specimen: blood. The receptor set was obtained from a woman aged 60-75 years in good health.

The chain combines TRBV20-1 with TRBJ2-5; weak D call: TRBD2 (5 bases). Looked up from germline, CDR1 is DFQATT and CDR2 is SNEGSKA (reference sequence). V dropped 5 bases and J dropped 11 bases, with 27 bases sitting between them. The length of the CDR3 is 15 residues. The CDR3 loop reads CSAGRTSRRNNEQYF. The CDR3 region has the DNA TGCAGTGCTGGGAGAACTAGTCGGAGAAACAATGAGCAGTACTTC.

This clonotype was seen ten or more times. The genes are TRBV5-1 and TRBJ2-7; a possible D gene is TRBD1 (6 bases). Germline V gene sequence: CDR1 SGHRS, CDR2 YFSETQ. CDR3 length: 14 amino acids. V was shortened by 4 bases and J by 0 bases, with 11 bases between the two germline ends. This CDR3 reads CASSTGTTSYEQYF. The CDR3 DNA reads TGCGCCAGCAGCACCGGGACAACCTCCTACGAGCAGTACTTC. Combining the CDR3 with reference TRBV5-1 and TRBJ2-7 gives the whole variable domain KAGVTQTPRYLIKTRGQQVTLSCSPISGHRSVSWYQQTPGQGLQFLFEYFSETQRNKGNFPGRFSGRQFSNSRSEMNVSTLELGDSALYLCASSTGTTSYEQYFGPGTRLTVT.

This clonotype was counted only a few times. The V and J genes are TRBV4-3 and TRBJ2-7; D is uncertain. V gave up 4 bases and J gave up 5 bases, with 12 bases separating them. This CDR3 has 13 amino acids. In germline, CDR1 is LGHNA, CDR2 YSLEER. The CDR3 sequence is CASSRSPKDEQYF. The CDR3 DNA reads TGCGCCAGCAGCCGAAGCCCGAAGGACGAGCAGTACTTC.

This clonotype was recorded a few times. The genes are TRBV29-1 and TRBJ1-4; TRBD1 is a possible D gene (6 bases). V lost 4 bases and J lost 7, with 13 bases in between. Germline V CDR1 and CDR2: SQVTM, ANQGSEA. This CDR3 is built from 13 residues. The CDR3 nucleotides read TGCAGCGTTGGGGCAGGGGAGCGTGAAAAACTGTTTTTT. As protein: CSVGAGEREKLFF.

This clonotype was seen only a few times. V gene TRBV5-1 combines with J gene TRBJ2-3; D gene uncertain. Germline V gene sequence: CDR1 SGHRS, CDR2 YFSETQ. The ends were cut back, 7 bases at V and 1 base at J, with 19 bases in the middle. CDR3 length: 16 residues. The CDR3 region has the DNA TGCGCCAGCGCGCGGAAACCCCTTCTAGGCACAGATACGCAGTATTTT. Translating it yields CASARKPLLGTDTQYF.

This clonotype was counted between two and nine times. The chain employs TRBV20-1 and TRBJ2-3; D is possibly TRBD1 (5 bases). CDR3 length: 12 amino acids. Trimming removed 6 bases at V and 6 bases at J, with 13 bases between. Germline CDR1 DFQATT, CDR2 SNEGSKA (reference sequence). CDR3 DNA sequence: TGCAGTGCAGAGACTGGGGCGGATACGCAGTATTTT. Encoded protein: CSAETGADTQYF.

Only a few counts were recorded for this clonotype. This sequence joins TRBV4-3 and TRBJ1-4, with 10 positions matching TRBD1. The V gene end was trimmed by 4 bases and the J gene end by 5 bases; junction bases not matched to a gene: 1. The CDR3 extends over 14 amino acids. CDR1 is LGHNA and CDR2 is YSLEER in the germline V gene. The CDR3 here is CASSLGQGNEKLFF. CDR3 nucleotides: TGCGCCAGCAGCCTGGGACAGGGGAATGAAAAACTGTTTTTT.

This sequence joins TRBV20-1 and TRBJ1-1; maybe TRBD1 (6 bases). This CDR3 is 14 amino acids long. Germline V CDR1 and CDR2: DFQATT, SNEGSKA (reference sequence). Between the trimmed V and J ends, which lost 3 bases and 1 base, there was a span of 12 bases. The CDR3 DNA reads TGCAGTGCTAGGGCGACAGGACGGAACACTGAAGCTTTCTTT. Its translation is CSARATGRNTEAFF.

This clonotype was counted only a few times. The genes are TRBV2 and TRBJ2-7, with 7 bases lining up with TRBD1. CDR3 length equals 14 residues. CDR1 is SNHLY, CDR2 FYNNEI, per germline. After removal of 6 bases from V and 3 bases from J, the junction contained 8 bases not matched to a gene. CDR3 region: CASRGTANNYEQYF. CDR3 bases: TGTGCCAGCAGAGGGACAGCGAATAACTACGAGCAGTACTTC.

CDR3 sequence reads: CASSLTRNTGELFF. In nucleotides, the CDR3 is TGTGCCAGCAGCTTGACGAGGAACACCGGGGAGCTGTTTTTT. The chain carries TRBV7-2 and TRBJ2-2; no clear D. The CDR3 totals 14 residues. V lost 3 bases and J lost 1, with 6 bases in between. CDR1 is SGHTA and CDR2 is FQGNSA in the germline V gene.

The chain has TRBV6-6 and TRBJ2-7, with D possibly matching TRBD2 (6 bases). Germline loops: CDR1 MNHNY, CDR2 SVGAGI (reference sequence). V was clipped by 4 bases and J by 4 bases, with 14 bases between them. CDR3 size: 14 residues. As DNA, the CDR3 is TGTGCCAGCAGTTTCCGGACCGGGAGATACGAGCAGTACTTC. Protein sequence: CASSFRTGRYEQYF.

This clonotype was observed a few times. The chain links TRBV6-5 to TRBJ2-7; 11 positions agree with TRBD1. CDR1 MNHEY and CDR2 SVGAGI come from the germline V gene. CDR3 length equals 15 residues. Trimming cost V 6 bases and J 3 bases; bases outside gene matches: 7. In DNA form, the CDR3 reads TGTGCCAGCAGAAAACCGGGACAGGGGGACTACGAGCAGTACTTC. Residues: CASRKPGQGDYEQYF.

This clonotype appeared once. An end of the junction does not agree with germline; a read error may underlie this. The chain links TRBV7-8 to TRBJ1-3; 12 nucleotides line up with TRBD1. CDR1 is SGHVS and CDR2 is FQNEAQ in the germline V gene. CDR3 length: 16 residues. DNA for the CDR3: TGTACCAGCAGCCCTGGGACAGGGGGCTTAGGAAACACCATATATTTT. Its protein is CTSSPGTGGLGNTIYF.

This clonotype came up a few times. The chain has TRBV12-3 or TRBV12-4 and TRBJ2-1; 10 bases are a match to TRBD1. This CDR3 has 15 residues. With V trimmed by 6 bases and J by 8 bases, 10 bases remained unmatched. CDR3 sequence (DNA): TGTGCCAGCAGAGTCCGGGACAGGGGTCCGGATGAGCAGTTCTTC. It is translated as CASRVRDRGPDEQFF.

Of note for this clonotype: One end of the junction varies from germline; a read error may be responsible. V gene TRBV16 combines with J gene TRBJ1-4; possibly TRBD1 for D (5 bases). The germline gives CDR1 KGHSY, CDR2 FQNENV. This CDR3 is 15 amino acids long. The CDR3, as DNA: TGTGCCGGCAGCCCCCGCAGGGATGTTGGTGAAAAACTGTTTTTT. Translated, it gives CAGSPRRDVGEKLFF. The whole variable domain, remainder taken from reference TRBV16 and TRBJ1-4, is GEEVAQTPKHLVRGEGQKAKLYCAPIKGHSYVFWYQQVLKNEFKFLISFQNENVFDETGMPKERFSAKCLPNSPCSLEIQATKLEDSAVYFCAGSPRRDVGEKLFFGSGTQLSVL.

This clonotype was recorded a few times. The rearrangement uses TRBV7-2 and TRBJ1-2; possibly TRBD1 for D (6 bases). With 4 bases removed from V and 5 bases from J, the gap between germline ends came to 11 bases. The CDR3 is 13 residues long. Per the germline V gene, CDR1 is SGHTA and CDR2 is FQGNSA. CDR3 sequence: CASSSGAGYGYTF. CDR3 in DNA: TGTGCCAGCAGCTCAGGGGCAGGGTATGGCTACACCTTC.

The sample holds a few counts of this clonotype. In DNA, the CDR3 is TGTGCCAGCAGATCCAGGGTAAGCTCCTACAATGAGCAGTTCTTC. As protein: CASRSRVSSYNEQFF. This rearrangement joins TRBV6-1 to TRBJ2-1, with a tentative D call TRBD1 (5 bases). Trimming took 6 bases from V and 0 from J, leaving 12 bases between them. This CDR3 has 15 amino acids. CDR1 is MNHNS and CDR2 is SASEGT in the germline V gene.

The rearrangement links TRBV12-3 or TRBV12-4 to TRBJ2-6; weak D call: TRBD1 (5 bases). V was shortened by 6 bases and J by 4 bases, with 22 bases between the two germline ends. This CDR3 contains 18 residues. This chain's CDR3 is CASSPTVQVVFGANVLTF. The CDR3 nucleotides are TGTGCCAGCAGCCCGACAGTCCAGGTAGTATTCGGGGCCAACGTCCTGACTTTC.

The chain links TRBV28 to TRBJ1-1; 7 bases match TRBD1. The V gene end was trimmed by 6 bases and the J gene end by 1 base; junction bases not matched to a gene: 8. Per the germline V gene, CDR1 is MDHEN and CDR2 is SYDVKM. The CDR3 totals 15 residues. CDR3 bases: TGTGCCAGCAGCACCTACAGGGGAGCGAACACTGAAGCTTTCTTT. It specifies CASSTYRGANTEAFF.

This chain uses TRBV4-3 with TRBJ2-3, with a weak D call TRBD1 (6 bases). This CDR3 is 17 amino acids long. CDR1 and CDR2 (germline): LGHNA, YSLEER. Trimming left V 3 bases short and J 0 bases short, with 16 bases between. The CDR3 DNA follows: TGCGCCAGCAGCCAGCCCGGGACAATTACTAGCACAGATACGCAGTATTTT. Its translation is CASSQPGTITSTDTQYF.

With respect to this clonotype: Just one base apart from a much larger clone, this may be a read error. The chain is built from TRBV20-1 and TRBJ2-5, with D uncertain. Germline V gene data show CDR1 as DFQATT and CDR2 as SNEGSKA (reference sequence). CDR3 length equals 12 residues. Trimming removed 7 bases at V and 11 bases at J, with 20 bases between. The CDR3 bases are TGCAGTGTCGTTGGTCGCAGCAATGAGCAGTACTTC. Residues: CSVVGRSNEQYF.

J is TRBJ1-1 and V is TRBV20-1, with D possibly TRBD1 on 5 matching bases. Trimming removed 3 bases from V and 5 bases from J, with 19 bases in between. This CDR3 is built from 15 residues. CDR1 DFQATT and CDR2 SNEGSKA come from the germline V gene (reference sequence). The CDR3 here is CSASPPGPQGTEAFF. The CDR3 DNA is TGCAGTGCTAGTCCACCGGGACCCCAAGGGACTGAAGCTTTCTTT.

This clonotype was counted a few times. The chain is built from TRBV29-1 and TRBJ2-1, with a weak D call TRBD2 (6 bases). Trimming shortened V by 2 bases and J by 2 bases, and 19 bases separated the two germline ends. This CDR3 is built from 17 residues. Germline V gene lookup returns CDR1 SQVTM and CDR2 ANQGSEA. CDR3 protein: CSVESPKLAETYNEQFF. CDR3 nucleotide sequence: TGCAGCGTTGAATCCCCGAAATTAGCGGAGACCTACAATGAGCAGTTCTTC.

The chain recombines TRBV6-5 with TRBJ2-1; TRBD2 matches 16 bases. There are 15 residues in the CDR3. V gave up 6 bases and J gave up 10 bases; unmatched junction bases: 6. In germline, CDR1 is MNHEY, CDR2 SVGAGI. The chain's CDR3 is CASSGTSGGGTEQFF. CDR3 DNA sequence: TGTGCCAGCAGCGGGACTAGCGGGGGGGGGACGGAGCAGTTCTTC.

This clonotype has only a few counts. The CDR3 bases are TGTGCCAGCAACCCTCCGGGACACTCCTACGAGCAGTACTTC. This encodes CASNPPGHSYEQYF. The chain couples TRBV28 to TRBJ2-7; D possibly corresponds to TRBD1 (6 bases). V gave up 7 bases and J gave up 0 bases, with 13 bases separating them. Germline assignment: CDR1 MDHEN and CDR2 SYDVKM. The CDR3 covers 14 residues.

CDR3 sequence reads: CASSFAGRESEKLFF. CDR3 coding DNA: TGTGCCAGCAGTTTCGCTGGCAGGGAGAGTGAAAAACTGTTTTTT. V usage is TRBV28 and J usage is TRBJ1-4; D possibly corresponds to TRBD1 (5 bases). This CDR3 has 15 residues. Germline assignment: CDR1 MDHEN and CDR2 SYDVKM. The V end lost 3 bases, the J end lost 7 bases, and 15 bases lay between the germline ends.